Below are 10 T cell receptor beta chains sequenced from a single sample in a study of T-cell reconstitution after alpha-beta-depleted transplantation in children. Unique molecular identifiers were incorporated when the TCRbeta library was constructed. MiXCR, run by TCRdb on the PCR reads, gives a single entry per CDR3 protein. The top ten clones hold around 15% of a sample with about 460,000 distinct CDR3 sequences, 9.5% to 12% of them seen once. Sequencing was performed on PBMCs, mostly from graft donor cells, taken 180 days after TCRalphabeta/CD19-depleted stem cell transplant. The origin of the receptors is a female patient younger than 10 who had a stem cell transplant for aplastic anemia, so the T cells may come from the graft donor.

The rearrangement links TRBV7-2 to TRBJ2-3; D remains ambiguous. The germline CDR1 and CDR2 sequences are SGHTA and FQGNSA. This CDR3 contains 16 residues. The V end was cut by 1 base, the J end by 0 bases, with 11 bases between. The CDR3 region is CASSLVGRVSTDTQYF. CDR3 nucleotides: TGTGCCAGCAGCTTAGTCGGTCGGGTTAGCACAGATACGCAGTATTTT.

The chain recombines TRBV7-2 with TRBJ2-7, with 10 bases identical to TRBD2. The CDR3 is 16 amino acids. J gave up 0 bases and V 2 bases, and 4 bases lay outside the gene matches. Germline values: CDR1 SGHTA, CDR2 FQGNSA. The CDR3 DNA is TGTGCCAGCAGCTTAATACTAGCGGGACGCTCCTACGAGCAGTACTTC. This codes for CASSLILAGRSYEQYF.

Here the CDR3 reads CASSLGIRDRLNYGYTF. As DNA, the CDR3 is TGCGCCAGCAGCTTGGGCATCAGGGACAGACTGAACTATGGCTACACCTTC. The chain has TRBV5-1 and TRBJ1-2; 7 nucleotides align to TRBD1. V shed 0 bases, J shed 2 bases, and the junction held 10 bases outside the gene matches. CDR1 is SGHRS, CDR2 YFSETQ, per germline. The CDR3 is 17 amino acids.

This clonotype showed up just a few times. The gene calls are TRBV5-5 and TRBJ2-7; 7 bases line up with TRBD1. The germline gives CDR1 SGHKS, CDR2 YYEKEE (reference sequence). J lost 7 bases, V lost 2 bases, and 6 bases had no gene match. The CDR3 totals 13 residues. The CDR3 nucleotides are TGTGCCAGCAGCTTTGGGACAGTTGGAGAGCAGTACGTC. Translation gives CASSFGTVGEQYV.

Here the CDR3 reads CASSSLARRDNEQFF. CDR3 bases: TGTGCCAGCAGCTCCCTAGCGCGGCGCGACAATGAGCAGTTCTTC. This chain uses TRBV7-2 with TRBJ2-1; tentatively, D is TRBD2 (6 bases). The V end was cut by 4 bases, the J end by 5 bases, with 15 bases between. The CDR3 totals 15 residues. Germline CDR1 and CDR2: SGHTA and FQGNSA.

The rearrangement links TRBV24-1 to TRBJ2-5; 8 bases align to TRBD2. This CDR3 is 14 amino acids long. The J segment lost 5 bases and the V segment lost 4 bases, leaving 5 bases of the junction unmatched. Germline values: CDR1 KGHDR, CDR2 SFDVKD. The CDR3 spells CATSEHSGTETQYF. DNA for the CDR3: TGTGCCACCAGTGAGCATAGCGGGACGGAGACCCAGTACTTC.

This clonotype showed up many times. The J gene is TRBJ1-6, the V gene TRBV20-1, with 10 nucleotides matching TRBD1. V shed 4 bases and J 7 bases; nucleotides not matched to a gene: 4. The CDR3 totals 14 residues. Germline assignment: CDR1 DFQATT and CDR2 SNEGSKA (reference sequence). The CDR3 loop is CSATRDRGNSPLHF. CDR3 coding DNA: TGCAGTGCTACCCGGGACAGGGGCAATTCACCCCTCCACTTT.

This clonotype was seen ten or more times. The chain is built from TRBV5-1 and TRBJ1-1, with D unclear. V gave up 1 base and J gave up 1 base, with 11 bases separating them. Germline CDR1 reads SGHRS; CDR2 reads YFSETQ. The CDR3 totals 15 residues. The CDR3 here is CASSLTPPGNTEAFF. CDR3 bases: TGCGCCAGCAGCTTGACCCCCCCAGGGAACACTGAAGCTTTCTTT.

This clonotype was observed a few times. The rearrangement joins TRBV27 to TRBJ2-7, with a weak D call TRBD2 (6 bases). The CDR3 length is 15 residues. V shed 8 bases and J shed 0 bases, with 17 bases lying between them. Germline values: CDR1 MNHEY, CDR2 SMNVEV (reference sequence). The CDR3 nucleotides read TGTGCCAGCCGCACAGCGGCGGGGAGCTCCTACGAGCAGTACGTC. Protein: CASRTAAGSSYEQYV.

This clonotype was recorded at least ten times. The CDR3 region is CSVGEWQSNTEAFF. CDR3 DNA sequence: TGCAGCGTGGGGGAATGGCAATCGAACACTGAAGCTTTCTTT. V usage is TRBV29-1 and J usage is TRBJ1-1; weak D call: TRBD1 (5 bases). The CDR3 has 14 residues. Trimming shortened V by 6 bases and J by 1 base, and 15 bases separated the two germline ends. Germline loops: CDR1 SQVTM, CDR2 ANQGSEA.